This entry is about one T cell receptor (beta chain). Antigen unknown. Mismatch with germline at one junction end may stem from a read error. TCRdb keeps only in-frame clones here, not all; method: immunoSEQ multiplex PCR. The repertoire includes over 9,000 clones, just over 85% of them detected once, and about 16% sits in the top ten. This entry belongs to a study of PD-1 blockade in classical Hodgkin lymphoma. Time point in this sample: newly diagnosed, previously untreated cHL patient sample. CD8+ T cell isolation from thawed PBMCs was performed by magnetic negative selection. Comparison used PBMCs from newly diagnosed, untreated classical Hodgkin lymphoma. General study results and limits: Diminished baseline TCR diversity has been reported in newly diagnosed patients relative to healthy donors.

The CDR3 runs 14 residues. Germline CDR1 MNHNY, CDR2 SVGAGI (reference sequence). This clonotype was sampled from a human donor with classical Hodgkin lymphoma. The V call is TRBV6-6, the J call TRBJ1-2, with TRBD1 as a possible D gene (6 bases). The sequenced sample was CD8+ T cells from blood. In nucleotides, the CDR3 is TGTGCCAGCAGTGACTCAGGGGCCGCCTTGGGCTACACCTTC. Translated, it gives CASSDSGAALGYTF.